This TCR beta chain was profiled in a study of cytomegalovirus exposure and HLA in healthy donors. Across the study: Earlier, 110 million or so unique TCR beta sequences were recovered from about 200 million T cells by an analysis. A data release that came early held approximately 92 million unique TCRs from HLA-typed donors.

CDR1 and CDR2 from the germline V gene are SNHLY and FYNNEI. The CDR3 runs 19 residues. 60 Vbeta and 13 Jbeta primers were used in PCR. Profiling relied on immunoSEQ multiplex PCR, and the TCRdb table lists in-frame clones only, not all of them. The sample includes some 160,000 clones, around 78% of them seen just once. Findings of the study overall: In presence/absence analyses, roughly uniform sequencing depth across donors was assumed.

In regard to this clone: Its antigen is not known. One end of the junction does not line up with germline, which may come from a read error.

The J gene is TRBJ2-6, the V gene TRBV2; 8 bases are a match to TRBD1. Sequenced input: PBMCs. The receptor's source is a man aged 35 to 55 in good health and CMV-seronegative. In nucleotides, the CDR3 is TGTGCCAGCAAGGGGTTGAAGGACAGGGTCATCTCTGGGGCCAACGGCCTGACTTTC. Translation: CASKGLKDRVISGANGLTF. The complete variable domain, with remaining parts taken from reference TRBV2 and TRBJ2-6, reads EPEVTQTPSHQVTQMGQEVILRCVPISNHLYFYWYRQILGQKVEFLVSFYNNEISEKSEIFDDQFSVERPDGSNFTLKIRSTKLEDSAMYFCASKGLKDRVISGANGLTFGAGSRLTVL.